The clone carrying this T cell receptor beta chain was counted between two and nine times. What it recognizes is unknown. With a much larger clone just one base away, this may be a read error. The CDR3 spans 16 residues. Germline-derived CDR1 and CDR2 are SGDLS and YYNGEE. The patients chosen for sequencing had shown expansion of CD8+CD57+ cells (detected by flow cytometry). The diagnosis in all patients was severe acquired aplastic anemia. No therapy had been given to the patients at the time of blood sampling. The TCR beta profiling, which covered VDJ combination and CDR3 sequence, was carried out using genomic DNA as the template. Via MiXCR, TCRdb re-called the reads, giving one row per CDR3 protein. The sample has about 200,000 distinct CDR3 sequences; roughly 45% are singletons. This record comes from a study of CD8+CD57+ T cells in acquired aplastic anemia. Across the study: Quantities of DNA derived from sorted CD4+ and CD8+ cells averaged around 3 ug.

General observations from the study: Comparison of patients with controls identified around 28 shared CD8+ CDR3 sequences.

The source is a human donor with aplastic anemia. The V gene is TRBV9, the J gene TRBJ2-2; TRBD1 matches at 9 bases. Sequenced: sorted CD4+, CD8+, or CD8+CD57+ T cells (not recorded which) from PBMCs. This chain's CDR3 is CASSVRTGEGTGELCF. In nucleotides, the CDR3 is TGTGCCAGCAGCGTGAGGACAGGGGAGGGCACCGGGGAGCTGTGTTTT. The variable domain in full, with the rest retrieved from reference TRBV9 and TRBJ2-2, is DSGVTQTPKHLITATGQRVTLRCSPRSGDLSVYWYQQSLDQGLQFLIQYYNGEERAKGNILERFSAQQFPDLHSELNLSSLELGDSALYFCASSVRTGEGTGELCFGEGSRLTVL.